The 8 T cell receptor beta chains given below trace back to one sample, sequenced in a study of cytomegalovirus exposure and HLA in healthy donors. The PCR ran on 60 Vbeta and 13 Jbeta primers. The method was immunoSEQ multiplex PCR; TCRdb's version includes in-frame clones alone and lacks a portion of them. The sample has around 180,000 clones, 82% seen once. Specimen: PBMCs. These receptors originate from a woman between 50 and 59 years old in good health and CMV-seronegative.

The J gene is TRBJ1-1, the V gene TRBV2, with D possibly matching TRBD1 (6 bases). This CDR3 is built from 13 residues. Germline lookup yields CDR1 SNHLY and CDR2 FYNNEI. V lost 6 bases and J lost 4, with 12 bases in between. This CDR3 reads CASRETGSTEAFF. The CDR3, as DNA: TGTGCCAGCAGAGAAACAGGGTCCACTGAAGCTTTCTTT.

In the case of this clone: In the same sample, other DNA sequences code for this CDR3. CDR3 nucleotide sequence: TGTGCCAGCAGCTTGGGCCCTACGAGAGAGCAGTACTTC. Amino acids: CASSLGPTREQYF. The chain is built from TRBV11-2 and TRBJ2-7; D is uncertain. The CDR3 covers 13 residues. Trimming took 3 bases from V and 7 from J, leaving 13 bases between them. Looked up from germline, CDR1 is SGHAT and CDR2 is FQNNGV.

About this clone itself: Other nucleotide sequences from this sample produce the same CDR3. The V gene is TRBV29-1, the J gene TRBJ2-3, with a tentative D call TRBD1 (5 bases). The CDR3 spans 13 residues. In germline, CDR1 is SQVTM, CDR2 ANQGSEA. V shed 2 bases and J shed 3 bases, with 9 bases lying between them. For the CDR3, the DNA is TGCAGCGTTGAAAGGGGTGGGACAGATACGCAGTATTTT. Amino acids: CSVERGGTDTQYF.

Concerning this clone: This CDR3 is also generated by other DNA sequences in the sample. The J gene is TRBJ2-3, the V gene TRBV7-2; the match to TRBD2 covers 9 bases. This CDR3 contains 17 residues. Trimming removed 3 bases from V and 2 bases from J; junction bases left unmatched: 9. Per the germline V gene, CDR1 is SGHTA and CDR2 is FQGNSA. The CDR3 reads CASSLVGTSLSTDTQYF. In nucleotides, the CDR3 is TGTGCCAGCAGCTTGGTCGGGACTAGCCTCTCCACAGATACGCAGTATTTT.

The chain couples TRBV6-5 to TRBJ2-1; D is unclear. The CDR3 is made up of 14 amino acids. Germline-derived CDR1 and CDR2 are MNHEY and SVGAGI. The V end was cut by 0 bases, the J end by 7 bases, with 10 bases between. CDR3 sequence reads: CASSYSISGNEQFF. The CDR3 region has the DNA TGTGCCAGCAGTTACTCGATTTCAGGTAATGAGCAGTTCTTC.

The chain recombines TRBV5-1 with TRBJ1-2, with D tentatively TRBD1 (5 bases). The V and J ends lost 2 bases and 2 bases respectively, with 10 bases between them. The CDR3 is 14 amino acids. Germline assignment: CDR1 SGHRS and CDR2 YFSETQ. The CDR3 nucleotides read TGCGCCAGCAGCTTCGCAGGGTCAAACTATGGCTACACCTTC. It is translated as CASSFAGSNYGYTF.

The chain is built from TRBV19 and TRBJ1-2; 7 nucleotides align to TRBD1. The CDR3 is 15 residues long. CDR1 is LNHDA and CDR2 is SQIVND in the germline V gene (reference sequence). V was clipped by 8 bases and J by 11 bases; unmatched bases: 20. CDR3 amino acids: CASHRGKGQPFGYTF. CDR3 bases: TGTGCCAGTCATAGGGGGAAGGGACAGCCTTTCGGTTACACCTTC. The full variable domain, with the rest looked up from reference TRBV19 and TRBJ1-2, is DGGITQSPKYLFRKEGQNVTLSCEQNLNHDAMYWYRQDPGQGLRLIYYSQIVNDFQKGDIAEGYSVSREKKESFPLTVTSAQKNPTAFYLCASHRGKGQPFGYTFGSGTRLTVV.

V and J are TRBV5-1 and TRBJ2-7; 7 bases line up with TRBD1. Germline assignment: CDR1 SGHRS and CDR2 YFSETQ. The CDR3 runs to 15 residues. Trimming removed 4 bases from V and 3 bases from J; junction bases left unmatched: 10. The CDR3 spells CASSPPTGEFYEQYF. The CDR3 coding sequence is TGCGCCAGCAGCCCACCTACAGGGGAATTCTACGAGCAGTACTTC.